These T cell receptor beta chains were read from a single sample in a study of tumor and adjacent non-tumor tissue in lung cancer. TCRdb itself ran the multiplex PCR reads through MiXCR, one entry per CDR3 protein. In the table there are about 80,000 distinct CDR3 sequences, over 55% of which are singletons. The sample taken for sequencing was lung tumor tissue. The receptors come from a middle-aged woman with non-small cell lung cancer. Both conserved end residues are part of each CDR3. A D gene is named only where the DNA matches it firmly. Size tells how often a clone was seen (once, few, many) or the class of an expanded clone, and some rows leave it out.

>TRBV11-3|NA|TRBJ1-1|NA|14
TGTGCTAGCAGCTCTATAGAGACGGGGATTGAAGCTTTCTTT
CASSSIETGIEAFF
>TRBV11-2|NA|TRBJ2-4|NA|14
TGTGCCAGTAGCTTAGGAAGGCCCAAAAACATCCAGTACTTC
CASSLGRPKNIQYF
>TRBV6-2/TRBV6-3|many|TRBJ2-7|NA|12
TGTGCCAGCAGGCGGGACACCTACGAGCAGTACTTC
CASRRDTYEQYF
>TRBV11-2|once|TRBJ2-3|TRBD2|17
TGTTCCAGCAGCTTACTTGGCGGGGGAGAAAGCACAGATACGCAGTATTTT
CSSSLLGGGESTDTQYF
>TRBV20-1|NA|TRBJ2-3|TRBD2|14
TGCAGTGCTACGACTAGCGGGAGTGGCGATACGCAGTATTTT
CSATTSGSGDTQYF
>TRBV12-3/TRBV12-4|many|TRBJ1-6|NA|16
TGTGCCAGCAGTCCGGCCGGGGTCGGTTCCAATTCACCCCTCCACTTT
CASSPAGVGSNSPLHF
>TRBV12-3/TRBV12-4|NA|TRBJ2-6|TRBD1|20
TGTGCCAGCAGTCTTTCCGACAGGGGGCTCGTTCGAGGAGGGGCCAAGGCCCTGACTTTC
CASSLSDRGLVRGGAKALTF
>TRBV7-3|NA|TRBJ1-2|NA|15
TGTACCAGCAGCTTAGGGCCTAGGTTTGTGGATGGCTACACCTTC
CTSSLGPRFVDGYTF
>TRBV20-1|NA|TRBJ1-6|NA|14
TGCAGTACTAGAGACAAGGGATCAGGATCACCCCTCCACTTC
CSTRDKGSGSPLHF
>TRBV11-3|NA|TRBJ2-1|NA|14
TGTGCGAGCAGCCCCGGACAAGGGAGTAATGAGCAGTTCTTC
CASSPGQGSNEQFF
>TRBV28|NA|TRBJ2-2|NA|14
TGTGCCAGCAGCAGGCAAATGGGTGACGGGGAGCTGTTTTTT
CASSRQMGDGELFF
>TRBV7-8|many|TRBJ2-1|NA|13
TGTGCCAGCAGCTTAGGAGGGGTCAATGAGCAGTTCTTC
CASSLGGVNEQFF
>TRBV11-3|NA|TRBJ2-1|NA|15
TGTGCCAGCAGCTTACTCTTCGGGCAAAACAATGAGCAGTTCTTC
CASSLLFGQNNEQFF
>TRBV5-1|NA|TRBJ2-6|TRBD1|16
TGCACCAGCACCCGGCGGACAGGCTTTGGGGCCAACGTCCTGACTTTC
CTSTRRTGFGANVLTF
>TRBV29-1|NA|TRBJ2-1|TRBD2|16
TGCAGCGTTGAAGTAATTACTAGCGGGAGGGGGGGTAAGCAGTTCTTC
CSVEVITSGRGGKQFF
>TRBV5-4|many|TRBJ2-1|NA|15
TGTGCCAGCAGCTTGGCGCAGGGGGCTGGACTAGTTCAGTTCTTC
CASSLAQGAGLVQFF
>TRBV4-1|NA|TRBJ2-5|NA|14
TGTGCCAGCAGCCGAGTACGTGGGTGGGAGACCCAGTACTTC
CASSRVRGWETQYF
>TRBV11-3|NA|TRBJ2-1|NA|16
TGTGCCAGCAGTCCAAGACTTAGGAGCTCCTACAATGAACAGTTCTTC
CASSPRLRSSYNEQFF
>TRBV6-1|NA|TRBJ1-5|NA|15
TGTGCCAGCAGTGAATCACCTGGTGACGATCAGCCCCAGCATTTT
CASSESPGDDQPQHF
>TRBV4-2|NA|TRBJ2-3|NA|14
TGTGCCAGTAGCACCTCTAGCGCTACATATACGCAGTATTTT
CASSTSSATYTQYF
>TRBV2|NA|TRBJ2-1|TRBD2|15
TGTGTCAGCAGTCGGACTAGCGGGATAAACAATGAGCAGTTCTTC
CVSSRTSGINNEQFF
>TRBV29-1|NA|TRBJ2-3|TRBD2|13
TGCGCGACTGGACTAGCGCTAGCAGATACGCAGTATTTT
CATGLALADTQYF
>TRBV7-3|NA|TRBJ1-3|NA|15
TGTGCCATTAAAGGGTGGGAATTATCTGGAAACACCATATATTTT
CAIKGWELSGNTIYF
>TRBV11-2|once|TRBJ2-3|NA|15
TGTGCCAGCGGCTTAGAAGGGTCAGAGCGGGATACGCAGTATTTT
CASGLEGSERDTQYF
>TRBV20-1|many|TRBJ2-5|NA|16
TGCAGTGCTAGAGGCGGACAGTTACTTTTGCAAGAGACCCAGTACTTC
CSARGGQLLLQETQYF